The text below deals with one TCR beta chain. This sample stems from a study of cytotoxic CD8 clonotypes in ibrutinib-treated CLL. Study overall: After median about 71 months, approximately 14 stayed in remission, around twelve progressed; responses approximately 24 partial, 2 complete.

Clones were read by immunoSEQ multiplex PCR, and TCRdb kept only the in-frame ones, dropping some. The table has 130,000 to 150,000 clones, 79% seen once; the top ten hold 10% to 15%. This sequence was found in a human donor with chronic lymphocytic leukemia. Here the sequenced sample was PBMCs, taken after 12 months of ibrutinib treatment.

CDR3: CASSYLQGRGADTQYF. CDR3 sequence (DNA): TGTGCCAGCAGTTACCTCCAGGGACGGGGAGCAGATACGCAGTATTTT. The chain couples TRBV6-5 to TRBJ2-3; perhaps D is TRBD1 or TRBD2 (5 bases each). Trimming left V 2 bases short and J 4 bases short, with 16 bases between. Looked up from germline, CDR1 is MNHEY and CDR2 is SVGAGI. The CDR3 consists of 16 residues.